The sequence of this T cell receptor beta chain was determined in a study of T cell responses to AZD1222 COVID-19 vaccine. V dropped 6 bases and J dropped 0 bases, with 24 bases sitting between them. Germline values: CDR1 SEHNR, CDR2 FQNEAQ (reference sequence). This CDR3 region has 19 residues. A note on this clone: Its antigen is currently unknown.

This table comes from immunoSEQ multiplex PCR, and its TCRdb copy is limited to in-frame clones, with some not included. The profile covers approximately 68,000 clones, with roughly 91% appearing a single time and more than 20% taken by the ten largest. Study-level results: Sampled repertoires all dated from after the peak T cell response.

The rearrangement joins TRBV7-9 to TRBJ2-4, with D perhaps TRBD2 (5 bases). The receptor was derived from an adult in good health. The sample was peripheral blood, taken on day 0 of AZD1222 vaccination. In DNA form, the CDR3 reads TGTGCCAGCAGTTTGAGGGTGCCGAGGAAACTCTTAGCCAAAAACATTCAGTACTTC. It encodes CASSLRVPRKLLAKNIQYF.